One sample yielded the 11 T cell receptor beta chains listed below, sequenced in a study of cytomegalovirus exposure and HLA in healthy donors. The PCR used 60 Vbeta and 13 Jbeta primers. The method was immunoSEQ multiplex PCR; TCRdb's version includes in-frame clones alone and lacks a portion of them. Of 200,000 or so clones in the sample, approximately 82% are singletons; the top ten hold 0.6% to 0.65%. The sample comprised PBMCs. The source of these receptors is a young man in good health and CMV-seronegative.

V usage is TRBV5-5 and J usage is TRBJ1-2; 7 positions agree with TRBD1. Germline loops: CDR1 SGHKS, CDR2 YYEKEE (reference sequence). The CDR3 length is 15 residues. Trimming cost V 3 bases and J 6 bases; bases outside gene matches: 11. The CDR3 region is CASSWLQGTLDGYTF. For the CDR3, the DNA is TGTGCCAGCAGCTGGCTACAGGGGACTCTTGATGGCTACACCTTC.

The CDR3 bases are TGTGCCAGTAGTCCCCGGGGCAGGGGGCGCGAGGTCGAGCAGTACTTC. Its protein product is CASSPRGRGREVEQYF. The rearrangement uses TRBV19 and TRBJ2-7; the match to TRBD1 covers 8 bases. The CDR3 totals 16 residues. V was clipped by 5 bases and J by 6 bases; unmatched bases: 15. Germline CDR1 and CDR2: LNHDA and SQIVND (reference sequence).

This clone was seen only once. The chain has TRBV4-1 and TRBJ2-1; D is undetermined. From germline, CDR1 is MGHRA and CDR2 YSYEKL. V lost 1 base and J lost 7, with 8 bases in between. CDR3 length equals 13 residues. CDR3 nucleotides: TGCGCCAGCAGCCAAGTGCGAGGTAATGAGCAGTTCTTC. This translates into CASSQVRGNEQFF.

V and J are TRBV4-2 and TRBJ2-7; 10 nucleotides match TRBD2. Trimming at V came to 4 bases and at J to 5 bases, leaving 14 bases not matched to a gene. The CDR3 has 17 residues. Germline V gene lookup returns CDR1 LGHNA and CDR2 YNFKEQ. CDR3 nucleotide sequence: TGTGCCAGCAGCCGGGGAGCCGGCGCTAGCGGGAGCAACGAGCAGTACTTC. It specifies CASSRGAGASGSNEQYF.

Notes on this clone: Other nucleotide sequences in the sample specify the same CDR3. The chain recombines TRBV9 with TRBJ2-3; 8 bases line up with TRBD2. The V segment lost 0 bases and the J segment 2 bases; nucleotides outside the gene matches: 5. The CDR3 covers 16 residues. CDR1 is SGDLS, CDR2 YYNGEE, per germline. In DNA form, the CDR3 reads TGTGCCAGCAGCGTAGGGCTAGCGGGCTACACAGATACGCAGTATTTT. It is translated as CASSVGLAGYTDTQYF.

For the CDR3, the DNA is TGTGCCAGCAGTTCCGGGACTAGCGGCGACGAGCAGTACTTC. It codes for CASSSGTSGDEQYF. The rearrangement links TRBV6-5 to TRBJ2-7, with TRBD2 matching 11 bases. The junction had 4 bases not matched to a gene; V was cut back by 4 bases and J by 5 bases. This CDR3 has 14 amino acids. Germline assignment: CDR1 MNHEY and CDR2 SVGAGI.

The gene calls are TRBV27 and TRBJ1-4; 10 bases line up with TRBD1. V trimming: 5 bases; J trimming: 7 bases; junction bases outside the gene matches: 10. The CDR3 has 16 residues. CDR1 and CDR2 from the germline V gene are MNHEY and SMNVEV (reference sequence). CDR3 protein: CASSPRPGQGSEKLFF. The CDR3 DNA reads TGTGCCAGCAGTCCCCGTCCGGGACAGGGGAGTGAAAAACTGTTTTTT. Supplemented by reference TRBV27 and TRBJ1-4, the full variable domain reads EAQVTQNPRYLITVTGKKLTVTCSQNMNHEYMSWYRQDPGLGLRQIYYSMNVEVTDKGDVPEGYKVSRKEKRNFPLILESPSPNQTSLYFCASSPRPGQGSEKLFFGSGTQLSVL.

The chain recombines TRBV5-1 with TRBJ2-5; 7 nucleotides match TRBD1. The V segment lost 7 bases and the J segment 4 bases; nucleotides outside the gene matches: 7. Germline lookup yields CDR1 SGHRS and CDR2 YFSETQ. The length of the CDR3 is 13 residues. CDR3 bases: TGCGCCAGCCGTTCGACAGGGTCAGAGACCCAGTACTTC. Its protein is CASRSTGSETQYF.

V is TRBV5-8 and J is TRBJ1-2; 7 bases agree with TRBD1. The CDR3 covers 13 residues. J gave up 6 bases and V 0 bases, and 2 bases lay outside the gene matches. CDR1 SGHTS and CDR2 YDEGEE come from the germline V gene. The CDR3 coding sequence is TGTGCCAGCAGCTTGGCTCAGGGGGATGGCTACACCTTC. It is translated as CASSLAQGDGYTF.

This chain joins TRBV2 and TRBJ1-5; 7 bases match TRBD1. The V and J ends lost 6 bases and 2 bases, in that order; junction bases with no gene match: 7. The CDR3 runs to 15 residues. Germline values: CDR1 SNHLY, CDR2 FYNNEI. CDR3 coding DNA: TGTGCCAGCAGAGGACAGGCAATTGGCAATCAGCCCCAGCATTTT. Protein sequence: CASRGQAIGNQPQHF.

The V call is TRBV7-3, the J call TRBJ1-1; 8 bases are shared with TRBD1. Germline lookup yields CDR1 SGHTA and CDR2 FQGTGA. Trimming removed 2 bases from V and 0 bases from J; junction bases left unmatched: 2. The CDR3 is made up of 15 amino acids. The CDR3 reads CASSLGTGMNTEAFF. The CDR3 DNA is TGTGCCAGCAGCTTAGGGACAGGAATGAACACTGAAGCTTTCTTT.